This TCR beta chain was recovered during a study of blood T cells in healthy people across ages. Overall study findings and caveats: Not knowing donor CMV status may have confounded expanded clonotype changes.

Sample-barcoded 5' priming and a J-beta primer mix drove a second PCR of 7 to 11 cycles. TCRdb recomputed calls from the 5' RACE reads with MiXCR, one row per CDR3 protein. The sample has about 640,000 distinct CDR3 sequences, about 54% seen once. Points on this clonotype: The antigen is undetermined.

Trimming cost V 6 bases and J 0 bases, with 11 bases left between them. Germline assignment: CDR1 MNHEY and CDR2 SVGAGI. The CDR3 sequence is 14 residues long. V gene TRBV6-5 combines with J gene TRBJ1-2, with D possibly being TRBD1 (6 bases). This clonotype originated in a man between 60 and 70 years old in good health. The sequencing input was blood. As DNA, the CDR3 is TGTGCCAGCAGAAACGAGGGGGCTAACTATGGCTACACCTTC. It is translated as CASRNEGANYGYTF.